The T cell receptor beta chain under discussion was sequenced for a study of blood T cell repertoires in COVID-19. The overall study: The United States, Italy and Spain supplied acute and convalescent COVID-19 samples.

CDR1 and CDR2 (germline): LGHDT, YNNKEL (reference sequence). The CDR3 spans 13 residues. Trimming removed 4 bases from V and 2 bases from J, with 9 bases in between. Data came from immunoSEQ multiplex PCR; TCRdb stores just in-frame clones and leaves some out. The sample lists under 350,000 clones, around 90% occurring once. V gene TRBV3-1 (or the pseudogene TRBV3-2) combines with J gene TRBJ2-7, with D uncertain. The TCR originated in a woman in her thirties with COVID-19, enrolled during active disease. The sequenced sample was peripheral blood. The CDR3 region has the DNA TGTGCCAGCAGCCTTAGTCGGGCCTACGAGCAGTACTTC. It translates to CASSLSRAYEQYF.